The 30 T cell receptor beta chains reported below all come from one sample, sequenced in a study of T cell repertoires in cytomegalovirus infection. TCRdb recomputed calls from the reads with MiXCR, one row per CDR3 protein. The top ten hold around 70% of the sample, which has about 60,000 distinct CDR3 sequences, about 30% seen once. No antigen is known for these receptors. The specimen sequenced was PBMCs, sequenced either directly or after in vitro stimulation (not recorded which). Receptor source: a human donor in good health (CMV status not recorded). Some clones in this sample may be carry-over from other donors' samples.

This clonotype is a singleton in its sample. The chain has TRBV20-1 and TRBJ1-2; TRBD1 matches at 7 bases. The germline CDR1 and CDR2 sequences are DFQATT and SNEGSKA (reference sequence). This CDR3 comprises 14 residues. V shed 6 bases and J 4 bases; nucleotides not matched to a gene: 11. CDR3 nucleotide sequence: TGCAGTGCACCCTACAGGGGTATGGGCTATGGCTACACCTTC. As protein: CSAPYRGMGYGYTF.

By share, this clonotype ranks as medium-sized. This rearrangement joins TRBV7-2 to TRBJ1-2; a possible D gene is TRBD1 (5 bases). Between the trimmed V and J ends, which lost 2 bases and 6 bases, there was a span of 13 bases. The CDR3 contains 14 residues. CDR1 is SGHTA and CDR2 is FQGNSA in the germline V gene. CDR3 region: CASSLRGTWDGYTF. Here the CDR3 DNA reads TGTGCCAGCAGCTTACGGGGGACCTGGGATGGCTACACCTTC.

This clonotype was detected only a few times. This chain links TRBV5-1 with TRBJ2-2; 7 bases are a match to TRBD1. Germline CDR1 reads SGHRS; CDR2 reads YFSETQ. The CDR3 has 17 residues. V lost 5 bases and J lost 7; bases outside the gene matches: 17. The CDR3 bases are TGCGCCAGCAGATCCACACCCGGGACAGTTATTATCGGGGAGCTGTTTTTT. Translation: CASRSTPGTVIIGELFF.

The chain is built from TRBV4-3 and TRBJ1-1, with D perhaps TRBD1 (5 bases). CDR3 size: 15 residues. The V and J ends lost 3 bases and 0 bases respectively, with 11 bases between them. CDR1 is LGHNA and CDR2 is YSLEER in the germline V gene. The CDR3 sequence is CASSQRQTLNTEAFF. CDR3 sequence (DNA): TGCGCCAGCAGCCAGAGACAGACACTGAACACTGAAGCTTTCTTT.

This clonotype appeared a few times. V and J are TRBV7-9 and TRBJ1-6, with no clear D. Trimming removed 6 bases at V and 8 bases at J, with 11 bases between. Germline assignment: CDR1 SEHNR and CDR2 FQNEAQ (reference sequence). This CDR3 has 13 amino acids. The CDR3, as DNA: TGTGCCAGCAGGACGATGTCAGATTCACCCCTCCACTTT. It is translated as CASRTMSDSPLHF.

This clonotype was seen only a few times. The CDR3 spells CASSGGLAGVNEQFF. CDR3 bases: TGTGCCAGCAGTGGGGGACTAGCGGGAGTCAATGAGCAGTTCTTC. This chain joins TRBV2 and TRBJ2-1, with 14 bases aligning to TRBD2. Germline CDR1 SNHLY, CDR2 FYNNEI. J lost 6 bases, V lost 4 bases, and 2 bases had no gene match. The CDR3 consists of 15 residues.

This clonotype was picked up a small number of times. This rearrangement joins TRBV7-8 to TRBJ2-5; D call uncertain. V was shortened by 7 bases and J by 2 bases, with 5 bases between the two germline ends. The CDR3 covers 11 residues. In germline, CDR1 is SGHVS, CDR2 FQNEAQ. CDR3 residues: CASNFQETQYF. CDR3 coding DNA: TGTGCCAGCAATTTTCAAGAGACCCAGTACTTC.

The rearrangement uses TRBV5-8 and TRBJ1-4; 9 bases agree with TRBD1. This CDR3 has 14 residues. Unmatched junction bases numbered 5, after V lost 2 bases and J lost 9 bases. CDR1 and CDR2 from the germline V gene are SGHTS and YDEGEE. CDR3 sequence reads: CASSFGDRVKKLFF. CDR3 nucleotides: TGTGCCAGCAGCTTCGGGGACAGGGTAAAAAAACTGTTTTTT.

This clonotype was counted only a few times. The chain links TRBV5-1 to TRBJ1-1; D remains unclear. Germline CDR1 SGHRS, CDR2 YFSETQ. The CDR3 contains 13 residues. V lost 4 bases, J lost 1 base, and 8 bases lay in between. The CDR3: CASSPRTNTEAFF. In DNA, the CDR3 is TGCGCCAGCAGCCCAAGAACGAACACTGAAGCTTTCTTT. Supplemented by reference TRBV5-1 and TRBJ1-1, the full variable domain reads KAGVTQTPRYLIKTRGQQVTLSCSPISGHRSVSWYQQTPGQGLQFLFEYFSETQRNKGNFPGRFSGRQFSNSRSEMNVSTLELGDSALYLCASSPRTNTEAFFGQGTRLTVV.

This clonotype has only one observation. V gene TRBV20-1 combines with J gene TRBJ2-1; D perhaps matches TRBD2 (5 bases). The CDR3 has 15 amino acids. The V gene lost 6 bases and the J gene lost 1 base, with 16 bases spanning the gap. Germline V CDR1 and CDR2: DFQATT, SNEGSKA (reference sequence). The CDR3 DNA reads TGCAGTGCATCCGGTAGGCCGGGATCCTACAATGAGCAGTTCTTC. This translates into CSASGRPGSYNEQFF.

The J gene is TRBJ2-1, the V gene TRBV19; the D gene could be TRBD1 or TRBD2 (5 bases each). V was clipped by 5 bases and J by 4 bases, with 12 bases between them. This CDR3 region has 14 residues. From germline, CDR1 is LNHDA and CDR2 SQIVND (reference sequence). The CDR3 here is CASSGDVGYNEQFF. Written as DNA, the CDR3 is TGTGCCAGTAGTGGGGACGTCGGGTACAATGAGCAGTTCTTC.

The chain combines TRBV7-9 with TRBJ2-3; D gene unclear. Germline V gene sequence: CDR1 SEHNR, CDR2 FQNEAQ (reference sequence). V lost 5 bases and J lost 2, with 5 bases in between. The CDR3 sequence is 12 residues long. The CDR3 is CASSMDTDTQYF. The CDR3 coding sequence is TGTGCCAGCAGCATGGACACAGATACGCAGTATTTT.

CDR3 sequence: CASSLNAVDTQYF. CDR3 coding DNA: TGTGCCAGCAGCTTAAATGCGGTTGATACGCAGTATTTT. The gene calls are TRBV11-2 and TRBJ2-3; D is unresolved. The CDR3 is 13 residues long. Germline V gene data show CDR1 as SGHAT and CDR2 as FQNNGV. The ends were cut back, 2 bases at V and 6 bases at J, with 9 bases in the middle.

This clonotype was picked up a small number of times. V and J are TRBV20-1 and TRBJ1-1; D gene ambiguous. Germline V gives CDR1 DFQATT, CDR2 SNEGSKA (reference sequence). The V gene lost 3 bases and the J gene lost 1 base, with 12 bases spanning the gap. The CDR3 has 14 residues. CDR3 protein: CSARSGRGNTEAFF. The CDR3 nucleotides read TGCAGTGCTAGGTCCGGGAGAGGGAACACTGAAGCTTTCTTT.

In this sample, this clonotype turned up many times. The chain carries TRBV7-2 and TRBJ2-3; TRBD2 matches at 8 bases. Trimming removed 1 base from V and 0 bases from J; junction bases left unmatched: 3. Germline V lookup: CDR1 SGHTA, CDR2 FQGNSA. This CDR3 has 16 amino acids. CDR3 coding DNA: TGTGCCAGCAGCTTAGGTGGACTAGCTAGCACAGATACGCAGTATTTT. Protein product: CASSLGGLASTDTQYF.

The chain carries TRBV7-1 and TRBJ2-5; no reliable D call. TRBV7-1 is classed as an ORF, of uncertain function. V was clipped by 8 bases and J by 0 bases, with 10 bases between them. This CDR3 is 13 amino acids long. As DNA, the CDR3 is TGTGCCAGCGGCGACCGATACCAAGAGACCCAGTACTTC. Protein: CASGDRYQETQYF.

Only a few counts were recorded for this clonotype. The chain combines TRBV11-2 with TRBJ2-3; tentative D call: TRBD2 (8 bases). This CDR3 spans 16 amino acids. CDR1 SGHAT and CDR2 FQNNGV come from the germline V gene. The V gene lost 5 bases and the J gene lost 1 base, with 16 bases spanning the gap. CDR3 sequence: CASSRQGLERTDTQYF. The CDR3 nucleotides read TGTGCCAGCAGCAGACAGGGACTAGAACGCACAGATACGCAGTATTTT.

This clonotype was counted between two and nine times. CDR3 sequence (DNA): TGTGCCAGCAGTTTTGGGACCGGTCAGCCCCAGCATTTT. It specifies CASSFGTGQPQHF. V usage is TRBV12-3 or TRBV12-4 and J usage is TRBJ1-5; possibly TRBD1 for D (5 bases). The CDR3 totals 13 residues. Trimming removed 3 bases from V and 6 bases from J, with 9 bases in between.

The chain carries TRBV6-6 and TRBJ1-2; D is unresolved. Trimming stripped 5 bases from V and 1 base from J, with 11 bases between. Germline CDR1 reads MNHNY; CDR2 reads SVGAGI (reference sequence). This CDR3 region has 14 residues. The CDR3, as DNA: TGTGCCAGCAGTCCCGCCGGGAGTAACTATGGCTACACCTTC. Translation gives CASSPAGSNYGYTF.

This clonotype was counted between two and nine times. The chain carries TRBV6-5 and TRBJ2-5, with D uncertain. V was shortened by 3 bases and J by 2 bases, with 7 bases between the two germline ends. Germline CDR1 is MNHEY and CDR2 is SVGAGI. The CDR3 loop spans 13 amino acids. The CDR3 DNA follows: TGTGCCAGCAGTTATGGGGTACAAGAGACCCAGTACTTC. Its protein is CASSYGVQETQYF.

Here the CDR3 reads CASSTRSGLRNYEQYF. The CDR3 DNA sequence: TGTGCCAGCAGTACCCGCTCGGGACTCCGAAACTACGAGCAGTACTTC. The chain combines TRBV27 with TRBJ2-7; a weak D match, TRBD2 (6 bases). Germline CDR1 is MNHEY and CDR2 is SMNVEV (reference sequence). This CDR3 contains 16 residues. The V end was cut by 5 bases, the J end by 3 bases, with 20 bases between.

Note on this clonotype: One end of the junction is discordant with germline, which a read error may explain. The genes are TRBV5-3 and TRBJ2-7; D unclear. TRBV5-3 is filed as an ORF, its function uncertain. There are 12 residues in the CDR3. Here the CDR3 DNA reads TGTGCCAGCAGCTTTCGGCTTGTCGAGCAGTACTTC. This translates into CASSFRLVEQYF.

The chain is built from TRBV20-1 and TRBJ1-4; the D is unclear. The CDR3 totals 12 residues. Germline-derived CDR1 and CDR2 are DFQATT and SNEGSKA (reference sequence). V gave up 5 bases and J gave up 6 bases, with 10 bases separating them. This CDR3 reads CSAARTDEKLFF. The CDR3 DNA reads as TGCAGTGCTGCTCGGACGGATGAAAAACTGTTTTTT.

The rearrangement uses TRBV12-3 or TRBV12-4 and TRBJ2-3, with a tentative D call TRBD2 (5 bases). V lost 4 bases and J 3 bases, leaving 14 bases between the germline ends. CDR3 length: 15 residues. CDR3 in DNA: TGTGCCAGCAGTTACCGGGCCGGAGGAACAGATACGCAGTATTTT. This gives the protein CASSYRAGGTDTQYF.

This clonotype was detected a few times. V and J are TRBV4-1 and TRBJ1-1; 9 bases fit TRBD1. CDR1 is MGHRA, CDR2 YSYEKL, per germline. The CDR3 extends over 16 amino acids. Trimming removed 2 bases from V and 4 bases from J; junction bases left unmatched: 8. CDR3 bases: TGCGCCAGCAGCCAACCCGTAGACAGGGGGGGCACTGAAGCTTTCTTT. Its protein is CASSQPVDRGGTEAFF.

V is TRBV7-9 and J is TRBJ1-2; D gene unclear. Trimming took off 10 bases at V and 5 bases at J, with 20 bases between the two ends. CDR1 and CDR2 from the germline V gene are SEHNR and FQNEAQ (reference sequence). This CDR3 is built from 14 residues. CDR3 nucleotide sequence: TGTGCCACCGAATCAAAGGGCCTGGTATATGGCTACACCTTC. This sequence encodes CATESKGLVYGYTF.

The rearrangement links TRBV12-3 or TRBV12-4 to TRBJ2-5, with 8 bases matching TRBD2. Trimming at V came to 3 bases and at J to 7 bases, leaving 7 bases not matched to a gene. The length of the CDR3 is 14 residues. CDR3 protein: CASSFGGASGTQYF. CDR3 bases: TGTGCCAGCAGTTTCGGGGGGGCCAGTGGGACCCAGTACTTC.

This chain connects TRBV24-1 to TRBJ1-1, with 9 positions matching TRBD1. The junction had 9 bases not matched to a gene; V was cut back by 12 bases and J by 2 bases. Germline loops: CDR1 KGHDR, CDR2 SFDVKD. This CDR3 contains 14 residues. CDR3 residues: CAAPGQGRNTEAFF. CDR3 DNA: TGTGCCGCACCGGGACAGGGACGTAACACTGAAGCTTTCTTT.

This clonotype was counted only a few times. Compared with germline, one end of the junction differs, possibly owing to a read error. The chain has TRBV5-3 and TRBJ2-3; TRBD2 aligns across 11 bases. TRBV5-3 is classed as an ORF, of uncertain function. The CDR3 is made up of 14 amino acids. CDR3 protein: CASSYGLAGDTQYF. CDR3 coding DNA: TGTGCCAGCAGCTACGGACTAGCGGGAGATACGCAGTATTTT.

This clonotype was seen at least ten times. This chain's CDR3 is CASSFPTASSRNIQYF. The CDR3 DNA reads as TGTGCCAGCAGCTTTCCGACAGCGTCAAGTAGGAACATTCAGTACTTC. The rearrangement uses TRBV7-2 and TRBJ2-4; D is possibly TRBD1 (5 bases). CDR3 size: 16 residues. The V end was cut by 3 bases, the J end by 7 bases, with 19 bases between. The germline CDR1 and CDR2 sequences are SGHTA and FQGNSA.